Below are 10 T cell receptor beta chains sequenced from a single sample in a study of CXCR3-negative and CXCR3-positive naive CD8 T cells (dated by TCRdb to the late 2010s). What the authors observed across the whole study: TRB CDR3s from CXCR3-positive naive cells showed higher hydrophobicity (lower Kidera factor 4), lower energy, and higher strength and volume indices than CXCR3-negative naive cells.

TCRdb lists the instrument as NextSeq 550. The Human TCR Profiling Kit (MiLaboratory) was used to prepare UMI-labeled 5' RACE TRB cDNA libraries. TCRdb reprocessed the sequencing reads and holds a single record per CDR3 protein sequence, with no DNA. The data table for this sample lists approximately 48,000 distinct CDR3 sequences. The ten largest account for about 0.61% of the sample. These receptors lack a known antigen. The sequenced sample was naive CXCR3+ CD8+ T cells from blood. The intended sense of this specimen's cell subset or site label: CD45RO-CCR7+CD27+CD95- naive CD8+ T cells expressing CXCR3 (TNR3+). The receptors come from a human donor in good health. Some clones in this sample may be carry-over from other donors' samples.

The chain carries TRBV28 and TRBJ1-2; the TCRdb D gene call, TRBD1, has no DNA to confirm it. The CDR3 consists of 15 residues. The germline V gene has CDR1 MDHEN and CDR2 SYDVKM. Here the CDR3 reads CASSLRQGAPGGYTF.

The V gene is TRBV5-1, the J gene TRBJ2-7; the D gene TCRdb calls, TRBD1, cannot be checked with no DNA. This CDR3 has 14 amino acids. The germline gives CDR1 SGHRS, CDR2 YFSETQ. The chain's CDR3 is CASSSGGGSYEQYF.

The CDR3 protein is CASSLPSDRGYEQFF. The chain combines TRBV13 with TRBJ2-1; TCRdb returns TRBD1, unconfirmable since there is no DNA. Germline V CDR1 and CDR2: PRHDT, FYEKMQ (reference sequence). This CDR3 is 15 amino acids long.

This chain joins TRBV29-1 and TRBJ2-7; lacking DNA, the TRBD1 call made by TCRdb goes unchecked. This CDR3 comprises 11 residues. The germline V gene encodes CDR1 SQVTM and CDR2 ANQGSEA. CDR3 residues: CSGGQGLEQYF.

The chain joins TRBV5-1 to TRBJ2-7. The CDR3 spans 12 residues. Germline V gene lookup returns CDR1 SGHRS and CDR2 YFSETQ. The CDR3 sequence: CASQGWDYEQYF.

The chain has TRBV12-5 and TRBJ2-1; the TCRdb D gene call, TRBD1, has no DNA to confirm it. CDR1 and CDR2 from the germline V gene are LGHNT and FRNRAP. This CDR3 region has 16 residues. Here the CDR3 reads CASGLVLLQGKYEQFF.

The chain combines TRBV4-1 with TRBJ2-4; no DNA is available, so the TRBD2 call from TCRdb remains unchecked. The CDR3 sequence is 14 residues long. Germline V gene data show CDR1 as MGHRA and CDR2 as YSYEKL. This chain's CDR3 is CASSQVAAVNIQYF.

CDR3 loop: CASSRTSGKYSYEQYF. The rearrangement joins TRBV11-2 to TRBJ2-7; TCRdb calls TRBD2, which cannot be checked without DNA. CDR1 and CDR2 (germline): SGHAT, FQNNGV. The CDR3 spans 16 residues.

The chain has TRBV27 and TRBJ2-7. Germline values: CDR1 MNHEY, CDR2 SMNVEV (reference sequence). The CDR3 spans 13 residues. The CDR3 sequence is CASSSGSYYEQYF.

J is TRBJ2-7 and V is TRBV7-8. The germline gives CDR1 SGHVS, CDR2 FQNEAQ. The CDR3 extends over 12 amino acids. CDR3 residues: CASSPPTYEQYF.